The 23 T cell receptor beta chains given below trace back to one sample, sequenced in a study of T cells in women clearing cervical HPV infection. Produced via immunoSEQ multiplex PCR; TCRdb's table is partial and in-frame only. This sample carries about 30,000 clones, with under 8% going to the ten biggest clones. The sample comprised blood buffy coat. Source of these receptors: a woman aged 18 to 75 with a cervical HPV16 infection that either progressed to CIN3+ or cleared (not recorded which).

Of note for this clone: Read sequence stops 3 residues before the CDR3 end, and the germline J gene provides the missing end. V usage is TRBV28 and J usage is TRBJ2-1, with TRBD2 as a possible D gene (6 bases). V was trimmed by 1 base and J by 5 bases, leaving 12 bases between them. The CDR3 loop spans 15 amino acids. Germline CDR1 and CDR2: MDHEN and SYDVKM. CDR3: CASSLSAGLNNEQFF. The CDR3 bases that were read are TGTGCCAGCAGTTTATCGGCGGGGCTCAACAATGAG.

With respect to this clone: The read ends 3 residues shy of where the CDR3 ends; the end is completed using the germline J gene. This chain uses TRBV5-1 with TRBJ1-2; no firm D call. Trimming cost V 1 base and J 4 bases, with 11 bases left between them. The CDR3 sequence is 14 residues long. Germline V gives CDR1 SGHRS, CDR2 YFSETQ. CDR3 DNA, as far as it was read: TGCGCCAGCAGCTTGACAAGTCCTAGCTATGGC. It codes for CASSLTSPSYG. The whole CDR3 reads CASSLTSPSYGYTF.

As to this clone: An end of the junction does not agree with germline; a read error may underlie this. The read is 3 residues too short to cover the CDR3 end, so that end is filled in from the germline J gene. The chain links TRBV18 to TRBJ1-4; TRBD1 aligns across 9 bases. Germline CDR1 KGHSH, CDR2 LQKENI. The CDR3 length is 14 residues. CDR3 DNA, as far as it was read: TGTGCCGGCTCGCCAAACAGGGGGCATGGAAAA. It codes for CAGSPNRGHGK. The entire CDR3 sequence reads CAGSPNRGHGKLFF.

As concerns this clone: The missing CDR3 end, 3 residues past where the read stops, is filled in from the germline J gene. The chain is built from TRBV20-1 and TRBJ2-3; TRBD2 agrees at 7 bases. There are 14 residues in the CDR3. The V gene's germline CDR1 is DFQATT and CDR2 SNEGSKA (reference sequence). The ends lost 2 bases at V and 3 bases at J; junction bases unmatched: 5. This chain's CDR3 is CSARSGVKTDTQYF. The sequenced part of the CDR3 DNA is TGCAGTGCTAGAAGCGGGGTTAAGACAGATACG.

As regards this clone: The CDR3 end is not reached by the read, which stops 3 residues before it; the germline J gene fills it in. This sequence joins TRBV5-1 and TRBJ2-1; 12 positions agree with TRBD2. V was clipped by 0 bases and J by 7 bases; unmatched bases: 2. Germline CDR1 is SGHRS and CDR2 is YFSETQ. The CDR3 is 15 amino acids. Partial CDR3 DNA: TGCGCCAGCAGCTTGGGACTAGCGGGGGAGAATGAG. Its protein is CASSLGLAGENE. The whole CDR3 reads CASSLGLAGENEQFF.

CDR3 DNA, as far as it was read: TGTGCCAGCTCACCACCGGGACAGGGGGCGAACACCGGGGAG. Translation gives CASSPPGQGANTGE. The CDR3 reads in full as CASSPPGQGANTGELFF. J is TRBJ2-2 and V is TRBV18; 11 bases are shared with TRBD1. The read terminates 3 residues before the CDR3 end, so the remaining end is supplied by the germline J gene. The germline CDR1 and CDR2 sequences are KGHSH and LQKENI. V dropped 0 bases and J dropped 0; count of bases not matched to a gene: 0. The CDR3 has 17 amino acids.

Of note for this clone: Coverage ceases 3 residues before the CDR3 finishes, and the germline J gene fills in the end. The chain couples TRBV5-1 to TRBJ2-1, with TRBD2 identical over 8 bases. The CDR3 loop spans 15 amino acids. Germline V CDR1 and CDR2: SGHRS, YFSETQ. V dropped 4 bases and J dropped 6; count of bases not matched to a gene: 9. The chain's CDR3 is CASSIGPGGVNEQFF. CDR3 DNA (partial): TGCGCCAGCAGCATCGGGCCGGGGGGGGTCAATGAG. Together with reference TRBV5-1 and TRBJ2-1, the CDR3 gives the full variable domain: KAGVTQTPRYLIKTRGQQVTLSCSPISGHRSVSWYQQTPGQGLQFLFEYFSETQRNKGNFPGRFSGRQFSNSRSEMNVSTLELGDSALYLCASSIGPGGVNEQFFGPGTRLTVL.

With respect to this clone: The read terminates 3 residues ahead of where the CDR3 ends, so the germline J gene completes it. J is TRBJ1-6 and V is TRBV4-2; D is perhaps TRBD1 (6 bases). The length of the CDR3 is 17 residues. The V gene lost 0 bases and the J gene lost 0 bases, with 9 bases spanning the gap. Germline CDR1 is LGHNA and CDR2 is YNFKEQ. The CDR3 DNA, read in part, is TGTGCCAGCAGCCAAGATCCGGACAGCTCCTATAATTCACCC. Encoded protein: CASSQDPDSSYNSP. The whole CDR3 reads CASSQDPDSSYNSPLHF.

Remarks on this clone: Read sequence stops 3 residues before the CDR3 end, and the germline J gene provides the missing end. The rearrangement links TRBV28 to TRBJ2-7, with unresolved D. Trimming left V 6 bases short and J 3 bases short, with 6 bases between. Looked up from germline, CDR1 is MDHEN and CDR2 is SYDVKM. This CDR3 region has 11 residues. CDR3 protein: CASRQFYEQYF. Partial CDR3 DNA: TGTGCCAGCAGACAGTTCTACGAG.

About this clone: The read falls 3 residues short of the CDR3 end, and the missing part is taken from the germline J gene. This chain links TRBV7-6 with TRBJ2-4; 8 bases are shared with TRBD1. V gave up 5 bases and J gave up 1 base; unmatched junction bases: 4. Germline-derived CDR1 and CDR2 are SGHVS and FNYEAQ. This CDR3 spans 15 amino acids. The sequenced CDR3 bases are TGTGCCAGCAGCACTGGACAGGGCGCCAAAAACATT. Its protein product is CASSTGQGAKNI. The full CDR3 sequence reads CASSTGQGAKNIQYF.

Turning to this clone: The read finishes 3 residues shy of the CDR3 end, and the germline J gene is used to complete it. The gene calls are TRBV18 and TRBJ2-1; 8 bases are a match to TRBD2. CDR3 length: 16 residues. Looked up from germline, CDR1 is KGHSH and CDR2 is LQKENI. Trimming removed 3 bases from V and 0 bases from J; junction bases left unmatched: 4. Incomplete CDR3 DNA: TGTGCCAGCTCACCGTACGCGGGGGGCTCCTACAATGAG. Translating it yields CASSPYAGGSYNE. The CDR3 in its entirety is CASSPYAGGSYNEQFF.

The covered CDR3 bases are TGTGCCAGTGGACGTACAGGGGGTGGC. Encoded protein: CASGRTGGG. In full, the CDR3 reads CASGRTGGGYTF. The chain has TRBV19 and TRBJ1-2; TRBD1 aligns across 8 bases. The read gets to within 3 residues of the CDR3 end, and the germline J gene fills in the rest. V was pared by 8 bases and J by 7 bases, with 6 bases of the junction left unmatched. The germline V gene encodes CDR1 LNHDA and CDR2 SQIVND (reference sequence). The CDR3 is 12 residues long.

Concerning this clone: The missing CDR3 end, 3 residues past where the read stops, is filled in from the germline J gene. This sequence joins TRBV7-9 and TRBJ1-2; 8 bases are a match to TRBD1. The CDR3 extends over 13 amino acids. The V and J ends lost 5 bases and 4 bases, in that order; junction bases with no gene match: 3. CDR1 SEHNR and CDR2 FQNEAQ come from the germline V gene (reference sequence). CDR3 bases read: TGTGCCAGCAGCCCGACAGGGGTCTATGGC. Translating it yields CASSPTGVYG. The entire CDR3 is CASSPTGVYGYTF.

As concerns this clone: The read finishes 3 residues shy of the CDR3 end, and the germline J gene is used to complete it. The V and J genes are TRBV9 and TRBJ2-5; D remains unclear. V lost 0 bases, J lost 4 bases, and 13 bases lay in between. The CDR3 has 15 amino acids. Germline V CDR1 and CDR2: SGDLS, YYNGEE. The sequenced part of the CDR3 DNA is TGTGCCAGCAGCGTAGAGTCCGCTGCGGCAGAGACC. Protein: CASSVESAAAET. The whole CDR3 reads CASSVESAAAETQYF. The full variable domain, with the rest looked up from reference TRBV9 and TRBJ2-5, is DSGVTQTPKHLITATGQRVTLRCSPRSGDLSVYWYQQSLDQGLQFLIQYYNGEERAKGNILERFSAQQFPDLHSELNLSSLELGDSALYFCASSVESAAAETQYFGPGTRLLVL.

The DNA read from the CDR3 is TGTGCCAGCTCACCGGGCTTGAACACTGAA. Encoded protein: CASSPGLNTE. The entire CDR3 protein is CASSPGLNTEAFF. The chain combines TRBV18 with TRBJ1-1; D is ambiguous. The read is 3 residues too short to cover the CDR3 end, so that end is filled in from the germline J gene. V was clipped by 3 bases and J by 0 bases, with 5 bases between them. Looked up from germline, CDR1 is KGHSH and CDR2 is LQKENI. This CDR3 spans 13 amino acids.

To note about this clone: The read halts 3 residues ahead of the CDR3 end, with the missing end drawn from the germline J gene. The gene calls are TRBV7-6 and TRBJ2-3, with 9 bases lining up with TRBD2. V shed 2 bases, J shed 5 bases, and the junction held 11 bases outside the gene matches. CDR1 SGHVS and CDR2 FNYEAQ come from the germline V gene. CDR3 size: 17 residues. The CDR3 bases that were read are TGTGCCAGCAGCTTAATCGGATCGGCGGGGGGGGAAGATACG. Its protein is CASSLIGSAGGEDT. The full CDR3 reads CASSLIGSAGGEDTQYF.

Comments on this clone: The read falls 3 residues short of the CDR3 end, and the missing part is taken from the germline J gene. This rearrangement joins TRBV5-1 to TRBJ2-3, with D possibly being TRBD2 (5 bases). In germline, CDR1 is SGHRS, CDR2 YFSETQ. The CDR3 is 16 residues long. V lost 4 bases, J lost 3 bases, and 18 bases lay in between. The CDR3 DNA, read in part, is TGCGCCAGCAGCAAGAGCTCGGGCAGGACTACAGATACG. Protein sequence: CASSKSSGRTTDT. The CDR3, in full, reads CASSKSSGRTTDTQYF.

With respect to this clone: The read ends 3 residues before the CDR3 terminus; that terminus is restored from the germline J gene. The V call is TRBV29-1, the J call TRBJ1-3; TRBD1 agrees at 9 bases. Germline-derived CDR1 and CDR2 are SQVTM and ANQGSEA. The CDR3 loop spans 17 amino acids. The trim removed 1 base at V and 4 bases at J, leaving 11 bases unmatched. The CDR3 region is CSVEARTGDSRGNTIYF. The CDR3 DNA, read in part, is TGCAGCGTTGAAGCGAGGACAGGGGATTCTAGGGGAAACACC.

Comment on this clone: The read is 3 residues too short to cover the CDR3 end, so that end is filled in from the germline J gene. This rearrangement joins TRBV13 to TRBJ2-5; D possibly corresponds to TRBD2 (6 bases). V dropped 6 bases and J dropped 5 bases, with 7 bases sitting between them. Germline V lookup: CDR1 PRHDT, CDR2 FYEKMQ (reference sequence). The CDR3 spans 11 residues. CDR3 DNA, as far as it was read: TGTGCCAGCAGTAGCGGTGAGACC. Protein product: CASSSGET. The whole CDR3 protein reads CASSSGETQYF.

As regards this clone: The read ends 3 residues before the CDR3 terminus; that terminus is restored from the germline J gene. The chain uses TRBV20-1 and TRBJ1-1; 8 positions agree with TRBD1. The CDR3 length is 15 residues. The germline V gene encodes CDR1 DFQATT and CDR2 SNEGSKA (reference sequence). Trimming cost V 6 bases and J 2 bases; bases outside gene matches: 11. CDR3 bases read: TGCAGTGCCCCTCAAGCCCAGGGGGCAAACACTGAA. This encodes CSAPQAQGANTE. The entire CDR3 reads CSAPQAQGANTEAFF.

To note about this clone: The CDR3 end falls 3 residues outside the read, so it is completed with the germline J gene. This chain uses TRBV9 with TRBJ2-3; D not certain. Germline CDR1 is SGDLS and CDR2 is YYNGEE. This CDR3 contains 12 residues. V lost 4 bases and J 2 bases, leaving 5 bases between the germline ends. CDR3 in amino acids: CASSPYTDTQYF. The CDR3 DNA, read in part, is TGTGCCAGCAGCCCTTACACAGATACG.

Note on this clone: The CDR3 extends 3 residues past the end of the read, so its final part is completed from the germline J gene. The V call is TRBV20-1, the J call TRBJ2-5, with D tentatively TRBD2 (7 bases). V was pared by 0 bases and J by 1 base, with 9 bases between. CDR3 length: 14 amino acids. Germline assignment: CDR1 DFQATT and CDR2 SNEGSKA (reference sequence). The CDR3 spells CSARDGGAQETQYF. The DNA read from the CDR3 is TGCAGTGCTAGAGATGGGGGGGCCCAAGAGACC.

Concerning this clone: The read finishes 3 residues shy of the CDR3 end, and the germline J gene is used to complete it. J is TRBJ2-4 and V is TRBV6-1; D not certain. The CDR3 sequence is 13 residues long. The V end was cut by 1 base, the J end by 7 bases, with 8 bases between. Germline loops: CDR1 MNHNS, CDR2 SASEGT. CDR3 bases read: TGTGCCAGCAGTGAAGACTATTGGAACATT. This sequence encodes CASSEDYWNI. The entire CDR3 is CASSEDYWNIQYF.